This passage covers 18 T cell receptor beta chains from one sample sequenced in a study of T cell responses to AZD1222 COVID-19 vaccine. Produced via immunoSEQ multiplex PCR; TCRdb's table is partial and in-frame only. The sample records fewer than 150,000 clones, about 91% being singletons. The sample here was peripheral blood, taken 28 days after the second AZD1222 dose. All receptors derive from an adult who received the AZD1222 COVID-19 vaccine.

This chain links TRBV18 with TRBJ2-5, with 9 bases identical to TRBD2. The CDR3 extends over 15 amino acids. The junction had 7 bases not matched to a gene; V was cut back by 3 bases and J by 5 bases. Germline V CDR1 and CDR2: KGHSH, LQKENI. The CDR3 sequence: CASSPRAGGDETQYF. The CDR3 coding sequence is TGTGCCAGCTCACCTAGAGCGGGGGGTGACGAGACCCAGTACTTC.

This clone was detected once. The CDR3 spells CASSQQGAPLEKLFF. CDR3 sequence (DNA): TGTGCCAGCAGCCAACAGGGGGCGCCTCTTGAAAAACTGTTTTTT. The J gene is TRBJ1-4, the V gene TRBV5-5; 9 nucleotides match TRBD1. Germline CDR1 and CDR2: SGHKS and YYEKEE (reference sequence). V dropped 4 bases and J dropped 7; count of bases not matched to a gene: 8. This CDR3 has 15 residues.

The chain recombines TRBV4-1 with TRBJ1-6; TRBD1 matches 7 bases. The CDR3 totals 15 residues. Per germline, CDR1 MGHRA and CDR2 YSYEKL. V trimming: 3 bases; J trimming: 5 bases; junction bases outside the gene matches: 4. The CDR3 coding sequence is TGCGCCAGCAGCCAGGGGACAGTCGATAATTCACCCCTCCACTTT. Amino acids: CASSQGTVDNSPLHF.

The V gene is TRBV12-3 or TRBV12-4, the J gene TRBJ2-2; D is possibly TRBD1 (5 bases). The V end lost 7 bases, the J end lost 3 bases, and 9 bases lay between the germline ends. This CDR3 has 13 amino acids. This CDR3 reads CASNLGDTGELFF. CDR3 DNA sequence: TGTGCCAGCAATCTAGGGGACACCGGGGAGCTGTTTTTT.

The chain joins TRBV29-1 to TRBJ2-3, with D perhaps matching TRBD2 (6 bases). CDR1 SQVTM and CDR2 ANQGSEA come from the germline V gene. The V end was cut by 5 bases, the J end by 1 base, with 16 bases between. The CDR3 has 15 residues. The CDR3: CSVKSGTDGTDTQYF. The CDR3, as DNA: TGCAGCGTTAAATCCGGGACTGATGGCACAGATACGCAGTATTTT.

CDR3 amino acids: CASSQVAYTGELFF. The CDR3 DNA reads TGTGCCAGCAGCCAAGTAGCCTACACCGGGGAGCTGTTTTTT. J is TRBJ2-2 and V is TRBV4-2; no firm D call. This CDR3 spans 14 amino acids. V lost 1 base to trimming and J lost 3 bases, with 6 bases between them. In germline, CDR1 is LGHNA, CDR2 YNFKEQ.

The genes are TRBV12-3 or TRBV12-4 and TRBJ1-1; no clear D gene. The CDR3 loop spans 12 amino acids. Trimming pared 3 bases from V and 8 bases from J, leaving 10 bases between. The CDR3 here is CASSFLVKEAFF. CDR3 coding DNA: TGTGCCAGCAGTTTCTTAGTTAAGGAAGCTTTCTTT.

J is TRBJ2-2 and V is TRBV19, with TRBD1 identical over 9 bases. This CDR3 has 17 amino acids. After removal of 1 base from V and 6 bases from J, the junction contained 9 bases not matched to a gene. Germline lookup yields CDR1 LNHDA and CDR2 SQIVND (reference sequence). CDR3 loop: CASSIASDRGRPGELFF. The CDR3, as DNA: TGTGCCAGTAGTATAGCCTCGGACAGGGGACGCCCCGGGGAGCTGTTTTTT.

The rearrangement joins TRBV19 to TRBJ2-4; unclear D gene. V was cut by 4 bases and J by 1 base, with 17 bases left in between. Germline V gene data show CDR1 as LNHDA and CDR2 as SQIVND (reference sequence). This CDR3 region has 17 residues. CDR3: CASSTTSVGRAKNIQYF. The CDR3 coding sequence is TGTGCCAGTAGTACGACCTCAGTAGGCCGTGCCAAAAACATTCAGTACTTC.

The CDR3: CASSFWTGEAFF. For the CDR3, the DNA is TGTGCCAGCAGCTTCTGGACAGGAGAAGCTTTCTTT. The V gene is TRBV3-1 (or the pseudogene TRBV3-2), the J gene TRBJ1-1; 7 nucleotides align to TRBD1. This CDR3 spans 12 amino acids. CDR1 is LGHDT and CDR2 is YNNKEL in the germline V gene (reference sequence). J was trimmed by 8 bases and V by 5 bases; bases with no gene match: 5.

The CDR3 DNA reads as TGTGCCAGCAGCTTACGGCACCGGGACAGGGGTACCAGGGAGCTGTTTTTT. This codes for CASSLRHRDRGTRELFF. V and J are TRBV11-2 and TRBJ2-2; TRBD1 agrees at 10 bases. V was clipped by 2 bases and J by 9 bases; unmatched bases: 12. This CDR3 has 17 residues. Germline CDR1 is SGHAT and CDR2 is FQNNGV. Full variable domain (outside the CDR3, taken from reference TRBV11-2 and TRBJ2-2): EAGVAQSPRYKIIEKRQSVAFWCNPISGHATLYWYQQILGQGPKLLIQFQNNGVVDDSQLPKDRFSAERLKGVDSTLKIQPAKLEDSAVYLCASSLRHRDRGTRELFFGEGSRLTVL.

This clone was seen once. CDR3 nucleotide sequence: TGTGCCAGTAGGGACGGGAACACCGGGGAGCTGTTTTTT. Encoded protein: CASRDGNTGELFF. V is TRBV19 and J is TRBJ2-2; unclear D gene. The V gene's germline CDR1 is LNHDA and CDR2 SQIVND (reference sequence). The V end was cut by 6 bases, the J end by 1 base, with 6 bases between. The CDR3 covers 13 residues.

This chain connects TRBV19 to TRBJ1-2; perhaps TRBD1 as D (5 bases). Trimming removed 4 bases at V and 2 bases at J, with 11 bases between. This CDR3 region has 14 residues. Germline V gene lookup returns CDR1 LNHDA and CDR2 SQIVND (reference sequence). The CDR3 reads CASSTSDSNYGYTF. The CDR3, as DNA: TGTGCCAGTAGTACTTCCGACAGCAACTATGGCTACACCTTC.

This clone turned up a few times. The chain couples TRBV6-5 to TRBJ1-6, with D possibly being TRBD1 (5 bases). Germline loops: CDR1 MNHEY, CDR2 SVGAGI. V was trimmed by 8 bases and J by 9 bases, leaving 20 bases between them. The CDR3 is 15 amino acids. The CDR3 DNA is TGTGCCAGCGCGCATGGGAGGGGCAGAAGTTCACCCCTCCACTTT. It is translated as CASAHGRGRSSPLHF.

This sequence joins TRBV3-1 (or the pseudogene TRBV3-2) and TRBJ1-1; weak D call: TRBD1 (5 bases). Germline V gives CDR1 LGHDT, CDR2 YNNKEL (reference sequence). Trimming removed 0 bases from V and 2 bases from J, with 16 bases in between. The CDR3 totals 17 residues. The CDR3 loop is CASSQDRKGSTNTEAFF. In nucleotides, the CDR3 is TGTGCCAGCAGCCAAGATCGGAAGGGGTCCACAAACACTGAAGCTTTCTTT.

The chain links TRBV6-2 or TRBV6-3 to TRBJ1-1; no reliable D call. CDR3 length: 16 amino acids. CDR1 MNHEY and CDR2 SVGEGT come from the germline V gene. Trimming removed 0 bases at V and 1 base at J, with 12 bases between. The CDR3 nucleotides read TGTGCCAGCAGTTACTCGGCTCCGACATCGAACACTGAAGCTTTCTTT. It translates to CASSYSAPTSNTEAFF.

The V gene is TRBV9, the J gene TRBJ2-1; 11 nucleotides agree with TRBD1. V was pared by 5 bases and J by 4 bases, with 8 bases of the junction left unmatched. CDR1 and CDR2 from the germline V gene are SGDLS and YYNGEE. The CDR3 length is 16 residues. DNA of the CDR3: TGTGCCAGCAGTGCATCAGGGACAGGGGGATACAATGAGCAGTTCTTC. Translation gives CASSASGTGGYNEQFF.

The chain couples TRBV7-2 to TRBJ2-1; 7 nucleotides line up with TRBD2. Germline V CDR1 and CDR2: SGHTA, FQGNSA. J gave up 6 bases and V 2 bases, and 7 bases lay outside the gene matches. The CDR3 covers 15 residues. The CDR3: CASSLRGGSLNEQFF. In nucleotides, the CDR3 is TGTGCCAGCAGCTTAAGGGGCGGGAGTCTCAATGAGCAGTTCTTC. Based on the CDR3 plus reference TRBV7-2 and TRBJ2-1, the full variable domain is GAGVSQSPSNKVTEKGKDVELRCDPISGHTALYWYRQSLGQGLEFLIYFQGNSAPDKSGLPSDRFSAERTGGSVSTLTIQRTQQEDSAVYLCASSLRGGSLNEQFFGPGTRLTVL.